The T cell receptor beta chain under discussion was sequenced for a study of T-cell memory formation after mild COVID-19. TCRdb independently ran MiXCR on the 5' RACE reads; one entry per CDR3 protein. The data hold under 250,000 distinct CDR3 sequences, with 27% observed a single time. V trimming: 7 bases; J trimming: 5 bases; junction bases outside the gene matches: 6. Germline-derived CDR1 and CDR2 are DFQATT and SNEGSKA (reference sequence). The CDR3 covers 12 residues. The sequencing sample was made of PBMCs or a T cell subset sorted from them (not recorded which). This chain connects TRBV20-1 to TRBJ2-5; 8 nucleotides align to TRBD2. The clonotype originates from an adult woman who had mild COVID-19 (a few samples of this study predate the infection). Cell type and time point are not known. The CDR3 protein is CSVSGGRETQYF. The CDR3 DNA reads TGCAGTGTCAGCGGGGGAAGGGAGACCCAGTACTTC.